The source of this T cell receptor beta chain is a study of CD8 T cells in ankylosing spondylitis (dated by TCRdb to about 2017). With respect to the entire study: T cell receptor beta repertoires were profiled in healthy donors and ankylosing spondylitis patients so that disease-linked TCR variants could be found. In total, the full study cohort was made up of some 110 healthy donors and 25 ankylosing spondylitis patients. Peripheral blood was sampled, and synovial fluid was additionally collected from ankylosing spondylitis patients. Study-wide conclusions, independent of this receptor: A CD8+ phenotype was shown by the disease-linked clones, which were found at relatively low frequencies in peripheral blood. According to the report, matched synovial fluid samples from ankylosing spondylitis patients were significantly enriched for the disease-linked clones. A TCR beta motif made up of several highly homologous amino acid variants appeared to be characteristic of blood from ankylosing spondylitis patients. Some motif variants had previously been reported in the synovial fluid and blood of reactive arthritis patients, which suggests shared mechanisms of disease initiation.

On this clonotype: What this receptor recognizes is not known. Nothing much larger sits one base from this clone, and base qualities are not available.

CDR1 and CDR2 are read off the germline V gene as SGHTA and FQGNSA. The CDR3 numbers 16 residues from cysteine through phenylalanine. The DNA shown is the 48-base CDR3, in frame from base 1. Trimming takes 0 bases off V and 11 bases off J; junction bases not matched to a gene: 7. Reads for this sample came from an Illumina HiSeq 2500. TCR beta libraries were prepared by quantitative 5'-RACE with molecular barcodes. On the authors' methods: A new computational method, built on a probabilistic model of VDJ rearrangement, was used to identify disease-linked TCR variants. TCRdb itself trimmed the public reads at Q25 with fastp, ran MiXCR and retained productive beta chains. Duplicate CDR3 protein sequences are folded into a single record with the most common DNA and genes. The V and J calls here are based on TCRdb, not the publication. Counted in this sample were about 700,000 distinct CDR3 sequences; over 15% of them appeared once. In total, the top ten clones hold 15% to 20% of the sample.

The receptor was isolated from a male donor with ankylosing spondylitis. The V gene is TRBV7-2 and the J gene is TRBJ2-1; 13 bases in between match TRBD2. The sequenced sample was blood, either unsorted or a sorted T cell fraction (not recorded which). This receptor has the CDR3 CASSLAPTSGRAKQFF. In nucleotide form, the sequence is TGTGCCAGCAGCTTAGCTCCTACTAGCGGGAGGGCCAAGCAGTTCTTC.